This is a list of T cell receptor beta chains from one sample in a study of beta chain features in type 1 diabetes. Assay used: immunoSEQ multiplex PCR; TCRdb lists only in-frame clones, some missing. The data show hundreds of thousands of clones, more than 12% seen once. The material sequenced was naive CD4+ T cells from blood. The receptor source for this set is a man aged 18 to 30 with type 1 diabetes. Each CDR3 is given with its conserved first and last residue.

j_call v_call cdr3_length cdr3_aa
TRBJ1-6 TRBV30 15 CAWSVPPGYNSPLHF
TRBJ1-2 TRBV2 13 CASRDRVSYGYTF
TRBJ1-2 TRBV25-1 16 CASSELGTGGKNGYTF
TRBJ2-7 TRBV30 14 CAWSVNPGSYEQYF
TRBJ2-1 TRBV4-3 17 CASSQVQSSHSYNEQFF
TRBJ2-3 TRBV21-1 15 CASTNPSVRTDTQYF
TRBJ2-7 TRBV30 15 CAGRWPGQGIYEQYF
TRBJ1-1 TRBV20-1 11 CSARDDREAFF
TRBJ1-2 TRBV27 15 CASSLKAGLSYGYTF
TRBJ1-1 TRBV28 18 CASSFSRYSRDMNTEAFF
TRBJ2-1 TRBV7-2 14 CASRRSGTYNEQFF
TRBJ1-1 TRBV29-1 13 CSVEGPSGTEAFF
TRBJ1-2 TRBV19 14 CASSISSYLTGYTF
TRBJ2-6 TRBV27 16 CASKTLPGLEANVLTF
TRBJ2-7 TRBV30 13 CAWRQGWNNEQYF
TRBJ2-5 TRBV19 14 CASSVRDSQETQYF
TRBJ1-1 TRBV18 15 CASSPSGTANTEAFF
TRBJ2-7 TRBV10-2 15 CASSVGLAGVDEQYF
TRBJ1-2 TRBV19 13 CASSMAGPDGYTF
TRBJ2-7 TRBV30 12 CAWITGNYEQYF
TRBJ2-6 TRBV7-9 15 CASSQRWAGANVLTF
TRBJ1-2 TRBV5-1 14 CASSFSGTGAGYTF
TRBJ2-2 TRBV9 16 CASSVEAPANTGELFF
TRBJ2-7 TRBV28 15 CASRVAGGSSYEQYF
TRBJ1-1 TRBV14 16 CASSGYGAGVNTEAFF
TRBJ1-5 TRBV7-9 13 CASSPQGGQPQHF
TRBJ1-1 TRBV7-9 11 CAGAGNTEAFF
TRBJ2-7 TRBV7-9 12 CASSRDRGEQYF
TRBJ2-7 TRBV7-2 14 CASSLTSGDYEQYF
TRBJ2-3 TRBV4-2 15 CASSQNGLARDTQYF
TRBJ1-5 TRBV30 13 CAWSGQSNQPQHF
TRBJ2-1 TRBV7-2 13 CASSLFFNDEQFF
TRBJ2-5 TRBV7-9 17 CASRHKLGGQGAETQYF
TRBJ1-2 TRBV27 15 CASPLTGYSNYGYTF
TRBJ2-3 TRBV7-9 15 CASSPGTGVADTQYF
TRBJ1-6 TRBV5-6 14 CASSGEGTNSPLHF
TRBJ2-1 TRBV9 15 CASNLGLASYNEQFF
TRBJ1-2 TRBV30 14 CAWSRDLAPYGYTF
TRBJ2-7 TRBV7-9 11 CASSQDYEQYF
TRBJ1-2 TRBV9 14 CASSVDQETYGYTF
TRBJ2-3 TRBV6-1 16 CASSDLGGPSTDTQYF